This T cell receptor (beta chain) was identified in a study of blood T cell repertoires in COVID-19. Original data processing: The authors estimated nucleated cell counts from reference gene primer amplification. Profiled with immunoSEQ multiplex PCR; TCRdb holds only in-frame clones, not every one. V and J calls and clone size are as listed in that table; D and trimming were resolved from the DNA. The repertoire holds hundreds of thousands of clones, with 88% as singletons. This CDR3 has 13 amino acids. V gave up 4 bases and J gave up 4 bases; unmatched junction bases: 3. Germline CDR1 and CDR2: SGHVS and FQNEAQ. Cohort assignment relied on participant-reported clinical history. Either two negative PCRs, clearance, or symptom resolution qualified Cohort 3 donors as recovered.

The sample taken for sequencing was PBMCs or T cells enriched from blood (not recorded which). The genes are TRBV7-8 and TRBJ2-7; 8 nucleotides line up with TRBD2. The sequence came from a woman aged 45 to 65 who had recovered from COVID-19. The CDR3 DNA reads TGTGCCAGCAGCTACGGGACTAGTTACGAGCAGTACTTC. It codes for CASSYGTSYEQYF.